This TCR beta chain was recorded in a study of regulatory T cells in long-lasting Graves disease. Study-level findings and limits: TRBV28, TRBJ1-2 and TRBJ2-5 were segments that persistent disease favored.

Arm-PCR of CDR3 regions and iRepertoire HTBI primers were the basis on which TCR beta libraries were built. TCRdb re-analysed the multiplex PCR reads in MiXCR, keeping a single row per CDR3 protein. The sample has 200,000 to 300,000 distinct CDR3 sequences, around 21% seen once. A remark on this clonotype: Antigen specificity is unknown.

This CDR3 comprises 18 residues. V dropped 5 bases and J dropped 3; count of bases not matched to a gene: 13. Time point denoted: newly diagnosed GD, antithyroid drugs for less than 3 months. Preparation of the TCR library used RNA extracted from PBMCs. The sequence was collected from a female donor with Graves disease. Sequenced here: peripheral blood mononuclear cells (PBMCs), sampled at new diagnosis, from a patient treated with antithyroid drugs. This chain uses TRBV12-3 or TRBV12-4 with TRBJ2-1, with 10 bases identical to TRBD1. The CDR3 DNA is TGTGCCAGCAGTCCCACCACCCCGGGACAGGGGTTCTACAATGAGCAGTTCTTC. Protein sequence: CASSPTTPGQGFYNEQFF.